Listed here are 16 T cell receptor beta chains from one sample, sequenced in a study of blood T cells in healthy people across ages. Primers used in a second PCR of roughly 6 to 12 cycles were a sample-barcoded 5' primer and a J-beta primer mix. TCRdb re-called the 5' RACE reads with MiXCR, one entry per CDR3 protein. This table holds roughly 800,000 distinct CDR3 sequences, over 45% found once. Sample: blood. The receptors stem from a man aged 25-40 years in good health.

The chain joins TRBV12-5 to TRBJ1-6; D call uncertain. Germline V lookup: CDR1 LGHNT, CDR2 FRNRAP. Trimming stripped 4 bases from V and 8 bases from J, with 9 bases between. The CDR3 has 13 amino acids. As DNA, the CDR3 is TGTGCTAGTGGTTCAGAACTGGATTCACCCCTCCACTTT. It codes for CASGSELDSPLHF.

This chain links TRBV29-1 with TRBJ2-1, with 11 bases fitting TRBD1. Germline lookup yields CDR1 SQVTM and CDR2 ANQGSEA. The CDR3 totals 13 residues. The V gene end was trimmed by 4 bases and the J gene end by 14 bases; junction bases not matched to a gene: 10. The CDR3 nucleotides are TGCAGCGTTGGGGACAGGGGGTATAATTCAGAGTTCTTC. Protein: CSVGDRGYNSEFF.

The rearrangement links TRBV12-3 or TRBV12-4 to TRBJ2-4; 8 nucleotides align to TRBD1. CDR3 length: 14 residues. J gave up 15 bases and V 5 bases, and 15 bases lay outside the gene matches. CDR3 DNA: TGTGCCAGCAGTCCGCAGGGGGCTGCCTGGGAGCGGTACTTC. Amino acids: CASSPQGAAWERYF.

The sample holds one count of this clonotype. The chain combines TRBV20-1 with TRBJ2-3; D could derive from TRBD1 or TRBD2 (5 bases each). The V end was cut by 5 bases, the J end by 2 bases, with 14 bases between. The CDR3 loop spans 14 amino acids. Germline V gene sequence: CDR1 DFQATT, CDR2 SNEGSKA (reference sequence). The CDR3 DNA follows: TGCAGTGCTCGGGACGGGGAGAACACAGATACGCAGTATTTT. It is translated as CSARDGENTDTQYF.

V usage is TRBV3-1 and J usage is TRBJ1-4; 8 nucleotides match TRBD1. The CDR3 is made up of 15 amino acids. V lost 3 bases and J lost 4; bases outside the gene matches: 4. The germline gives CDR1 LGHDT, CDR2 YNNKEL (reference sequence). The CDR3 reads CASSQSGGGNEKLFF. CDR3 nucleotide sequence: TGTGCCAGCAGCCAGTCAGGGGGCGGTAATGAAAAACTGTTTTTT.

This clonotype was observed a handful of times. This chain uses TRBV7-2 with TRBJ2-1; 11 nucleotides align to TRBD2. CDR1 is SGHTA and CDR2 is FQGNSA in the germline V gene. V dropped 2 bases and J dropped 8; count of bases not matched to a gene: 5. The CDR3 is 15 amino acids. The CDR3 region has the DNA TGTGCCAGCAGCTTAACTAGCGGGAGTGAGTATGAGCAGTTCTTC. Amino acids: CASSLTSGSEYEQFF.

This clonotype was picked up a small number of times. The J gene is TRBJ2-7, the V gene TRBV7-9; no firm D call. Trimming removed 6 bases at V and 0 bases at J, with 9 bases between. The CDR3 contains 13 residues. CDR1 and CDR2 (germline): SEHNR, FQNEAQ (reference sequence). CDR3: CASSWLSSYEQYF. The CDR3, as DNA: TGTGCCAGCAGTTGGCTAAGCTCCTACGAGCAGTACTTC.

This clonotype appeared once. A read error may explain this, as a much larger clone is one base away. The rearrangement joins TRBV20-1 to TRBJ2-3; D call uncertain. CDR3 length equals 12 residues. The germline V gene encodes CDR1 DFQATT and CDR2 SNEGSKA (reference sequence). The CDR3 coding sequence is TGCAGGGCTAGATGGGGTCTAGATACGCAGTATTTT. Encoded protein: CRARWGLDTQYF.

The chain is built from TRBV20-1 and TRBJ1-1; no firm D call. The length of the CDR3 is 14 residues. With 5 bases removed from V and 6 bases from J, the gap between germline ends came to 19 bases. Germline CDR1 DFQATT, CDR2 SNEGSKA (reference sequence). The DNA of the CDR3 is TGCAGTGCTCTGACCCTCATTGGCAAGGCTGAAGCTTTCTTT. It yields the protein CSALTLIGKAEAFF.

The V gene is TRBV20-1, the J gene TRBJ2-5; TRBD2 matches at 7 bases. The trim removed 6 bases at V and 11 bases at J, leaving 15 bases unmatched. Germline assignment: CDR1 DFQATT and CDR2 SNEGSKA (reference sequence). The CDR3 covers 13 residues. The CDR3 is CSARGGRLDEQYF. Here the CDR3 DNA reads TGCAGTGCGCGAGGCGGGAGACTCGATGAGCAGTACTTC.

V usage is TRBV2 and J usage is TRBJ2-1; 10 bases are shared with TRBD2. V was clipped by 10 bases and J by 7 bases; unmatched bases: 7. CDR1 and CDR2 from the germline V gene are SNHLY and FYNNEI. CDR3 length: 13 amino acids. CDR3 sequence: CAILAGDGNEQFF. CDR3 DNA sequence: TGTGCCATTCTAGCGGGGGACGGAAATGAGCAGTTCTTC.

The rearrangement uses TRBV18 and TRBJ1-2, with 7 bases that match TRBD1. Germline values: CDR1 KGHSH, CDR2 LQKENI. The CDR3 sequence is 15 residues long. With 3 bases clipped from V and 2 bases from J, the junction kept 6 bases outside the gene matches. CDR3 nucleotide sequence: TGTGCCAGCTCACCGAATAGGGACAGCAACTATGGCTACACCTTC. The encoded protein is CASSPNRDSNYGYTF.

The chain has TRBV4-2 and TRBJ1-1, with D unresolved. The germline gives CDR1 LGHNA, CDR2 YNFKEQ. Trimming pared 1 base from V and 6 bases from J, leaving 24 bases between. The CDR3 has 18 amino acids. CDR3 protein: CASSQALPMGERTSEAFF. CDR3 nucleotide sequence: TGTGCCAGCAGCCAAGCCTTGCCAATGGGCGAAAGGACTTCTGAAGCTTTCTTT.

This clonotype was counted between two and nine times. The J gene is TRBJ2-3, the V gene TRBV7-9; D assignment may be TRBD1 or TRBD2 (5 bases each). Germline loops: CDR1 SEHNR, CDR2 FQNEAQ (reference sequence). This CDR3 region has 15 residues. The ends were cut back, 5 bases at V and 3 bases at J, with 15 bases in the middle. The CDR3 sequence: CASSPIGALTDTQYF. The CDR3 DNA reads as TGTGCCAGCAGCCCGATCGGGGCTTTGACAGATACGCAGTATTTT.

This clonotype was seen only a few times. This sequence joins TRBV11-2 and TRBJ2-1; TRBD2 matches 9 bases. Germline CDR1 and CDR2: SGHAT and FQNNGV. This CDR3 has 16 amino acids. V dropped 2 bases and J dropped 8; count of bases not matched to a gene: 10. This CDR3 is CASSLKLAGWGDEQFF. The CDR3, as DNA: TGTGCCAGCAGCTTAAAACTAGCGGGTTGGGGGGATGAGCAGTTCTTC.

The chain recombines TRBV27 with TRBJ2-5, with 9 bases fitting TRBD2. The closer fit of TRBJ2-7 to the DNA end suggests the J call may be wrong. Germline V CDR1 and CDR2: MNHEY, SMNVEV (reference sequence). The CDR3 runs to 15 residues. The DNA for the CDR3 is TGTGCCAGCAGATGGGCGGGAGGGACTTCCTACGAGCAGTACTTC. Translation: CASRWAGGTSYEQYF.